The 32 T cell receptor beta chains presented below share a single source sample, sequenced in a study of T cells after yellow fever vaccination. TCRdb processed the 5' RACE reads anew with MiXCR; each CDR3 protein has one entry. In the table there are approximately 550,000 distinct CDR3 sequences, roughly 14% of which are singletons. This specimen consisted of PBMCs, obtained on the day of the yellow fever booster vaccination. These receptors all stem from a man aged 25-45 years who received the YFV17D yellow fever vaccine.

This clonotype was observed a few times. The chain links TRBV7-9 to TRBJ2-1, with D possibly matching TRBD2 (6 bases). CDR1 SEHNR and CDR2 FQNEAQ come from the germline V gene (reference sequence). This CDR3 spans 14 amino acids. V dropped 5 bases and J dropped 8 bases, with 16 bases sitting between them. This CDR3 is CASSPEGRDDEQFF. The CDR3 bases are TGTGCCAGCAGCCCCGAGGGGCGGGACGATGAGCAGTTCTTC.

The chain uses TRBV30 and TRBJ2-3, with 9 positions matching TRBD2. CDR1 is GTSNPN and CDR2 is SVGIG in the germline V gene (reference sequence). Trimming at V came to 1 base and at J to 2 bases, leaving 4 bases not matched to a gene. The CDR3 length is 15 residues. CDR3 residues: CAWSGLAGSTDTQYF. For the CDR3, the DNA is TGTGCCTGGAGTGGTCTAGCGGGGTCCACAGATACGCAGTATTTT.

The chain is built from TRBV12-3 or TRBV12-4 and TRBJ2-3, with D perhaps matching TRBD1 (5 bases). V shed 6 bases and J shed 2 bases, with 12 bases lying between them. This CDR3 comprises 14 residues. CDR3 in DNA: TGTGCCAGCAGGAACAGGCTTCCCACAGATACGCAGTATTTT. This translates into CASRNRLPTDTQYF.

The chain joins TRBV15 to TRBJ1-2; TRBD1 aligns across 8 bases. The V gene end was trimmed by 3 bases and the J gene end by 7 bases; junction bases not matched to a gene: 7. The CDR3 runs to 14 residues. The germline CDR1 and CDR2 sequences are LNHNV and YYDKDF (reference sequence). The DNA of the CDR3 is TGTGCCACCAGCAGTACAGGGGGAGAATTTGGCTACACCTTC. Amino acids: CATSSTGGEFGYTF.

This clonotype was picked up many times. The chain carries TRBV20-1 and TRBJ1-3, with D perhaps TRBD1 (5 bases). Germline V gene lookup returns CDR1 DFQATT and CDR2 SNEGSKA (reference sequence). Trimming left V 1 base short and J 3 bases short, with 10 bases between. The CDR3 is 14 residues long. The CDR3 bases are TGCAGTGCTAGAGCAGGGTCTGGTGGAAACACCATATATTTT. The encoded protein is CSARAGSGGNTIYF.

This clonotype was picked up a small number of times. The chain couples TRBV5-1 to TRBJ2-6; D is ambiguous. V was cut by 4 bases and J by 2 bases, with 10 bases left in between. CDR3 length equals 15 residues. From germline, CDR1 is SGHRS and CDR2 YFSETQ. Written as DNA, the CDR3 is TGCGCCAGCAGCCTGACCAATACTGGGGCCAACGTCCTGACTTTC. It translates to CASSLTNTGANVLTF.

This clonotype has at least ten counts. The chain employs TRBV10-3 and TRBJ2-1, with D possibly being TRBD2 (6 bases). Germline values: CDR1 ENHRY, CDR2 SYGVKD. Trimming took off 7 bases at V and 2 bases at J, with 15 bases between the two ends. CDR3 size: 15 residues. The CDR3 reads CAITTSAGAYNEQFF. The CDR3 DNA follows: TGTGCCATCACTACATCAGCGGGTGCCTACAATGAGCAGTTCTTC.

This clonotype was counted a few times. The chain carries TRBV7-3 and TRBJ2-1, with 13 positions matching TRBD2. Germline CDR1 reads SGHTA; CDR2 reads FQGTGA. V lost 5 bases and J lost 14; bases outside the gene matches: 6. The CDR3 totals 13 residues. This chain's CDR3 is CASSPGLAGVKFF. The CDR3 bases are TGTGCCAGCAGCCCCGGACTAGCGGGAGTTAAGTTCTTC.

V usage is TRBV4-3 and J usage is TRBJ2-7; 11 nucleotides match TRBD2. This CDR3 comprises 19 residues. The germline V gene encodes CDR1 LGHNA and CDR2 YSLEER. The V gene end was trimmed by 1 base and the J gene end by 0 bases; junction bases not matched to a gene: 11. CDR3 in DNA: TGCGCCAGCAGCCAAGGGGGGCTAGCGGGAGGACACCGCTCCTACGAGCAGTACTTC. Translating gives CASSQGGLAGGHRSYEQYF.

This clonotype showed up just a few times. V is TRBV6-1 and J is TRBJ2-5, with 7 nucleotides matching TRBD2. The CDR3 covers 15 residues. With V trimmed by 5 bases and J by 2 bases, 8 bases remained unmatched. The V gene's germline CDR1 is MNHNS and CDR2 SASEGT. The CDR3: CASSPHPGGQETQYF. The CDR3 region has the DNA TGTGCCAGCAGTCCTCACCCGGGAGGTCAAGAGACCCAGTACTTC.

In nucleotides, the CDR3 is TGCAGTGCTATACAGGGATTCACTGAAGCTTTCTTT. Translating gives CSAIQGFTEAFF. V and J are TRBV20-1 and TRBJ1-1; maybe TRBD1 (6 bases). Deletions cut 4 bases from V and 4 bases from J, with 10 bases between. Germline V lookup: CDR1 DFQATT, CDR2 SNEGSKA (reference sequence). CDR3 length: 12 residues.

This clonotype was seen more than once but under ten times. The J gene is TRBJ2-3, the V gene TRBV20-1, with D possibly TRBD1 on 6 matching bases. CDR3 size: 12 residues. Looked up from germline, CDR1 is DFQATT and CDR2 is SNEGSKA (reference sequence). The CDR3 region is CSAGVRADTQYF. The CDR3, as DNA: TGCAGCGCAGGGGTTAGGGCAGATACGCAGTATTTT.

This clonotype was seen many times. The chain combines TRBV18 with TRBJ2-3, with 7 bases lining up with TRBD2. V shed 5 bases and J 2 bases; nucleotides not matched to a gene: 10. The CDR3 has 16 amino acids. The germline V gene encodes CDR1 KGHSH and CDR2 LQKENI. Here the CDR3 reads CASSSVAGVNTDTQYF. CDR3 in DNA: TGTGCCAGCTCATCCGTGGCGGGGGTTAACACAGATACGCAGTATTTT.

This sequence joins TRBV5-1 and TRBJ2-7; D is ambiguous. CDR1 is SGHRS and CDR2 is YFSETQ in the germline V gene. Trimming stripped 0 bases from V and 5 bases from J, with 9 bases between. This CDR3 region has 13 residues. CDR3 loop: CASSLVPFDEQYF. CDR3 DNA sequence: TGCGCCAGCAGCTTGGTCCCCTTCGACGAGCAGTACTTC.

This clonotype occurred a few times. The chain recombines TRBV24-1 with TRBJ1-5; D perhaps matches TRBD1 (6 bases). Per germline, CDR1 KGHDR and CDR2 SFDVKD. CDR3 size: 16 residues. V was trimmed by 3 bases and J by 0 bases, leaving 11 bases between them. The CDR3 loop reads CATSDATGSSNQPQHF. CDR3 DNA sequence: TGTGCCACCAGTGATGCAACAGGGTCTAGCAATCAGCCCCAGCATTTT.

A few counts support this clonotype. The CDR3 nucleotides read TGCAGTGCTAGCCCCGGAGGGGACGAGCAGTACTTC. It translates to CSASPGGDEQYF. The rearrangement links TRBV20-1 to TRBJ2-7, with a weak D call TRBD2 (6 bases). The CDR3 runs to 12 residues. Germline CDR1 reads DFQATT; CDR2 reads SNEGSKA (reference sequence). The V end was cut by 3 bases, the J end by 5 bases, with 11 bases between.

Comment on this clonotype: The conserved phenylalanine or tryptophan normally closing the CDR3 is absent here, so this likely arose from a read error. This rearrangement joins TRBV11-2 to TRBJ2-4; possibly TRBD1 or TRBD2 for D (5 bases each). Per germline, CDR1 SGHAT and CDR2 FQNNGV. The CDR3 is 16 residues long. V lost 4 bases and J lost 0, with 13 bases in between. CDR3 in amino acids: CASSYRDVLAKNIQYL. CDR3 nucleotides: TGTGCCAGCAGCTACCGGGACGTACTAGCCAAAAACATTCAGTACTTA.

The table lists this clonotype with a few counts. The V and J genes are TRBV5-1 and TRBJ1-1, with 9 bases matching TRBD1. CDR3 length: 15 amino acids. Germline V gives CDR1 SGHRS, CDR2 YFSETQ. The J segment lost 1 base and the V segment lost 2 bases, leaving 3 bases of the junction unmatched. As DNA, the CDR3 is TGCGCCAGCAGCTTTGGGACAGGGCGGAACACTGAAGCTTTCTTT. Its translation is CASSFGTGRNTEAFF.

The table lists this clonotype with many counts. V usage is TRBV21-1 and J usage is TRBJ2-1; the table's D call of TRBD2 was not tested on the DNA. TRBV21-1 is labeled a pseudogene. CDR3 size: 16 residues. CDR3 residues: CASSKARPSQNNEQFF. DNA of the CDR3: TGTGCCAGCAGCAAAGCACGGCCCTCACAGAACAATGAGCAGTTCTTC.

This clonotype has only a few counts. The chain combines TRBV5-4 with TRBJ2-5, with TRBD1 matching 8 bases. Germline V gene sequence: CDR1 SGHNT, CDR2 YYREEE (reference sequence). This CDR3 region has 16 residues. The junction had 9 bases not matched to a gene; V was cut back by 3 bases and J by 2 bases. CDR3 protein: CASSYRQGTLQETQYF. As DNA, the CDR3 is TGTGCCAGCAGCTACCGACAGGGGACGCTTCAAGAGACCCAGTACTTC. Full variable domain (outside the CDR3, taken from reference TRBV5-4 and TRBJ2-5): ETGVTQSPTHLIKTRGQQVTLRCSSQSGHNTVSWYQQALGQGPQFIFQYYREEENGRGNFPPRFSGLQFPNYSSELNVNALELDDSALYLCASSYRQGTLQETQYFGPGTRLLVL.

This clonotype has only a few counts. V gene TRBV30 combines with J gene TRBJ2-7; D possibly corresponds to TRBD1 (5 bases). Germline assignment: CDR1 GTSNPN and CDR2 SVGIG (reference sequence). CDR3 length: 12 amino acids. The V and J ends lost 5 bases and 5 bases respectively, with 13 bases between them. The CDR3 sequence is CAWQAQGDEQYF. The CDR3 region has the DNA TGTGCCTGGCAGGCCCAAGGGGACGAGCAGTACTTC.

This clonotype has only a few counts. The chain couples TRBV5-4 to TRBJ2-1, with D uncertain. CDR1 is SGHNT and CDR2 is YYREEE in the germline V gene (reference sequence). V gave up 3 bases and J gave up 1 base, with 14 bases separating them. The length of the CDR3 is 16 residues. The CDR3 DNA sequence: TGTGCCAGCAGCTCCTTAGAGTTTCGATCCTACAATGAGCAGTTCTTC. It yields the protein CASSSLEFRSYNEQFF.

This clonotype was seen only a few times. This chain uses TRBV20-1 with TRBJ2-7; D is possibly TRBD1 (5 bases). The CDR3 is 15 residues long. The V and J ends lost 1 base and 0 bases respectively, with 13 bases between them. Germline CDR1 is DFQATT and CDR2 is SNEGSKA (reference sequence). The CDR3 DNA reads as TGCAGTGCTAGAGGACAGAAACTTAGCTCCTACGAGCAGTACTTC. Protein sequence: CSARGQKLSSYEQYF.

This clonotype has more than one count but fewer than ten. The chain carries TRBV20-1 and TRBJ2-2, with no clear D. Trimming cost V 3 bases and J 6 bases, with 11 bases left between them. Germline CDR1 reads DFQATT; CDR2 reads SNEGSKA (reference sequence). CDR3 length equals 13 residues. This CDR3 reads CSASRDFAGELFF. The CDR3 nucleotides are TGCAGTGCTAGCCGTGACTTCGCCGGGGAGCTGTTTTTT.

The chain links TRBV7-9 to TRBJ1-5, with D hard to call. V lost 8 bases and J lost 0, with 11 bases in between. Germline CDR1 is SEHNR and CDR2 is FQNEAQ (reference sequence). The CDR3 loop spans 14 amino acids. CDR3 protein: CASSKGNSNQPQHF. CDR3 in DNA: TGTGCCAGCTCCAAGGGAAATAGCAATCAGCCCCAGCATTTT.

The table lists this clonotype with a few counts. This chain joins TRBV6-5 and TRBJ2-5; weak D call: TRBD1 (6 bases). The V gene's germline CDR1 is MNHEY and CDR2 SVGAGI. The V gene lost 0 bases and the J gene lost 2 bases, with 10 bases spanning the gap. The CDR3 spans 15 residues. The DNA for the CDR3 is TGTGCCAGCAGTTACTCTGGGACAAGACAAGAGACCCAGTACTTC. Protein product: CASSYSGTRQETQYF.

This clonotype was seen many times. The chain links TRBV7-2 to TRBJ2-5, with D tentatively TRBD1 or TRBD2 (6 bases each). CDR3 length: 13 residues. Trimming took 3 bases from V and 5 from J, leaving 10 bases between them. Germline lookup yields CDR1 SGHTA and CDR2 FQGNSA. The CDR3, as DNA: TGTGCCAGCAGCTTGAGGAGGGGGGAGACCCAGTACTTC. Residues: CASSLRRGETQYF.

Many counts were recorded for this clonotype. The chain uses TRBV12-3 or TRBV12-4 and TRBJ2-7; TRBD1 agrees at 9 bases. The CDR3 loop spans 13 amino acids. J was trimmed by 5 bases and V by 6 bases; bases with no gene match: 5. The DNA of the CDR3 is TGTGCCAGCAGCCGGGGACAGGGTAACGAGCAGTACTTC. Its translation is CASSRGQGNEQYF.

This clonotype was detected a few times. The chain links TRBV12-3 or TRBV12-4 to TRBJ2-1, with TRBD1 matching 8 bases. The V and J ends lost 2 bases and 2 bases, in that order; junction bases with no gene match: 2. CDR3 length: 15 amino acids. CDR3 nucleotides: TGTGCCAGCAGTTTATGGACAGGGCCCTACAATGAGCAGTTCTTC. Translation gives CASSLWTGPYNEQFF.

J is TRBJ2-7 and V is TRBV12-3 or TRBV12-4; the D gene could be TRBD1 or TRBD2 (5 bases each). V shed 3 bases and J shed 0 bases, with 12 bases lying between them. The CDR3 is 15 residues long. In nucleotides, the CDR3 is TGTGCCAGCAGTTTTGGTGAGGGGCTCTCCTACGAGCAGTACTTC. The encoded protein is CASSFGEGLSYEQYF.

This clonotype came up a few times. The V call is TRBV28, the J call TRBJ2-1; no definite D call. CDR3 length: 16 amino acids. Trimming pared 6 bases from V and 0 bases from J, leaving 15 bases between. Germline V gene sequence: CDR1 MDHEN, CDR2 SYDVKM. The CDR3 loop is CASSLYQANSYNEQFF. The CDR3 nucleotides are TGTGCCAGCAGCCTCTATCAGGCTAACTCCTACAATGAGCAGTTCTTC.

The chain carries TRBV24-1 and TRBJ2-1, with D possibly being TRBD1 (7 bases). Germline V gene sequence: CDR1 KGHDR, CDR2 SFDVKD. The germline V and J ends were trimmed by 5 bases and 12 bases, with 10 bases remaining between them. This CDR3 comprises 11 residues. Written as DNA, the CDR3 is TGTGCCACCAGTGCCCAGGGGGGGCAGTTCTTC. Its translation: CATSAQGGQFF.